This T cell receptor (beta chain) was observed in a study of response to subunit inactivated influenza vaccine. This clonotype has just a few counts. What it binds is unknown. Notes on the study in general: After each seasonal influenza vaccination, few new T cells are recruited, the authors suggested.

TCRdb re-derived calls from the RT-PCR reads in MiXCR, one entry per CDR3 protein. The repertoire consists of around 710,000 distinct CDR3 sequences, with about 15% occurring once and the leading ten covering around 6.5%. CDR1 and CDR2 (germline): DFQATT, SNEGSKA (reference sequence). Trimming stripped 0 bases from V and 3 bases from J, with 9 bases between. The CDR3 has 14 amino acids. This rearrangement joins TRBV20-1 to TRBJ2-1; D might be TRBD1 (5 bases). Sample: PBMCs from blood, taken around 14 days before vaccination. This sequence originates from a man between 50 and 59 years old who received an inactivated influenza vaccine. The DNA for the CDR3 is TGCAGTGCTAGAGAAGGCAGGGTCTACAATGAGCAGTTCTTC. It specifies CSAREGRVYNEQFF.